This T cell receptor (beta chain) was sequenced for a study of shared clonotypes between healthy human individuals. Study-wide results and caveats: The study generally estimated greater richness for naive than memory subsets. When compared with the clonotypes that were shared by all four sorted-subset donors, the non-shared clonotypes turned out to have lower generation probabilities. The study found about 5% of naive CD4 clonotypes shared across a few donors.

V shed 4 bases, J shed 4 bases, and the junction held 7 bases outside the gene matches. Germline CDR1 is SGHRS and CDR2 is YFSETQ. There are 14 residues in the CDR3. Concerning this clone itself: Its antigen is unidentified.

Method: immunoSEQ multiplex PCR; TCRdb's copy keeps in-frame clones and lacks some. The profile shows 950,000 to 1,100,000 clones, around three quarters of them singletons. The chain uses TRBV5-1 and TRBJ2-5; 7 bases align to TRBD1. The specimen sequenced was memory CD4+ T cells from PBMCs. Subset in this sample: CD45RA-negative fraction. This clonotype was sampled from a man younger than 35 in good health. Some clones in this sample may be carry-over from other donors' samples. DNA of the CDR3: TGCGCCAGCAGCATCGACAGGGTTCGAGAGACCCAGTACTTC. Its translation: CASSIDRVRETQYF.